This TCR beta chain was obtained from a study of cytomegalovirus exposure and HLA in healthy donors. PCR used 60 Vbeta primers and 13 Jbeta primers. Assay: immunoSEQ multiplex PCR; the TCRdb copy retains only in-frame clones and omits some. The sample has 110,000 to 150,000 clones; approximately 80% are singletons. This CDR3 contains 16 residues. Looked up from germline, CDR1 is LNHDA and CDR2 is SQIVND (reference sequence). V lost 4 bases to trimming and J lost 2 bases, with 17 bases between them. The sample was PBMCs. J is TRBJ1-1 and V is TRBV19; unclear D gene. This clonotype was obtained from a woman aged 55 to 70 in good health and CMV-seropositive. CDR3 sequence (DNA): TGTGCCAGTAGTAGGTTATTAGTCGGGGTTAACACTGAAGCTTTCTTT. Amino acid sequence: CASSRLLVGVNTEAFF. The variable domain in full, with the rest retrieved from reference TRBV19 and TRBJ1-1, is DGGITQSPKYLFRKEGQNVTLSCEQNLNHDAMYWYRQDPGQGLRLIYYSQIVNDFQKGDIAEGYSVSREKKESFPLTVTSAQKNPTAFYLCASSRLLVGVNTEAFFGQGTRLTVV.